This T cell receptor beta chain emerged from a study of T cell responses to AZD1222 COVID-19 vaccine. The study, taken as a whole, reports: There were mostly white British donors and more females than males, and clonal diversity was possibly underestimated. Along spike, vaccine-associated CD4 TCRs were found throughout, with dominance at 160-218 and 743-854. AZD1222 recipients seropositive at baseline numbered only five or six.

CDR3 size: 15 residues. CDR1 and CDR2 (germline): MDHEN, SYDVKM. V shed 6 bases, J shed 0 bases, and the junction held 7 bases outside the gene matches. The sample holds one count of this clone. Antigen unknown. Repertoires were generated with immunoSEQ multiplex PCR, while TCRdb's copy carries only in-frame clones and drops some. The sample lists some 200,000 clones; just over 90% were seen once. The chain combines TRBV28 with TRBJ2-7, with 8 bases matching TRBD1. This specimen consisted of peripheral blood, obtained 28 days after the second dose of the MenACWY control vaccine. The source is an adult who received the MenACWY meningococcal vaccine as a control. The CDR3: CASSLTGVVSYEQYF. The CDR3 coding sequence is TGTGCCAGCAGCTTGACAGGGGTGGTCTCCTACGAGCAGTACTTC.